This section outlines one T cell receptor (beta chain) sequence together with its context. This clonotype was detected ten times or more. What antigen it recognizes has not been identified. Nothing much larger sits one base from this clone, and base qualities are not available. The study was a case-control design nested within a healthcare worker cohort in London, UK, with weekly nasopharyngeal swab PCR tests and blood sampling. Healthcare workers were recruited between 23 and 31 March 2020, during the week of the UK lockdown, and were followed weekly for up to 16 weeks. The germline V gene encodes CDR1 SQVTM and CDR2 ANQGSEA. There are 14 amino acids in the CDR3, from cysteine to phenylalanine inclusive. The entry retains the CDR3 DNA only, 42 bases that are in frame from base 1. For this chain, trimming is 3 bases at the V end and 2 bases at the J end, and the number of junction bases without a gene match is 5.

The sample comes from a study of early T cells in non-severe SARS-CoV-2 infection (dated by TCRdb to the early 2020s). For context, the study as a whole: Because TCR sequencing relied on bulk RNA taken from unsorted whole blood, pairing of alpha and beta chains was not possible.

General findings and caveats noted by the study authors: VDJdb matching was skewed toward anti-spike CD8 responses, so virus-specific expansions were likely underestimated and private and CD4 specificities were missed.

The library was generated by 5' RACE. The data were produced on a NextSeq 500. The TCR library protocol attached unique molecular identifiers to individual cDNA molecules to correct for sequencing error and PCR bias. Sequencing covered both TCR alpha and beta chains, and within each sample the abundances of alpha and beta sequences were tightly co-correlated. The study's processing was this. Decombinator V4 was used to annotate TCR sequences for V gene, J gene and CDR3. TCRs were defined as expanded if a significant change between any two time points was detected under a Poisson model with p below 0.0001. TCR abundances were normalised to the total number of TCRs sequenced per sample and expressed as counts per million. MAIT TCRs were defined by TRAV1-2 paired with TRAJ12, TRAJ20 or TRAJ33, and iNKT TCRs by TRAV10 paired with TRAJ18. A search of VDJdb, accessed on 1 November 2021, was run for TCRs annotated to CMV, EBV and SARS-CoV-2, with TCRs annotated for multiple antigens excluded. In-frame beta chains were kept once TCRdb had trimmed the public reads at Q25 with fastp and called clones with MiXCR. Merged by CDR3 protein, the rows form single entries marked with the most common genes and DNA. The authors' filters were not applied to this entry. The sample table records about 54,000 distinct CDR3 sequences; about 8% of these occur just once. Of the sample, roughly a tenth falls within the top ten clones.

The starting material was whole blood, obtained at baseline. The chain links TRBV29-1 with TRBJ1-1, and TRBD1 aligns with 8 junction nucleotides. The source of this sequence is an adult who was a healthcare worker with PCR-confirmed SARS-CoV-2 infection or an uninfected control (not recorded which). The base sequence is TGCAGCGTTGAGGACAGGGCCATAAACACTGAAGCTTTCTTT. This encodes CSVEDRAINTEAFF.